This is a list of T cell receptor beta chains from one sample in a study of blood T cell repertoires in COVID-19. Libraries were prepared by immunoSEQ multiplex PCR; TCRdb keeps only in-frame clonotypes and omits some of them. The data hold 240,000 or so clones, with 85% to 90% observed a single time. The sequenced sample was peripheral blood. Receptor source: a man aged 60 to 75 with acute or convalescent COVID-19. Each CDR3 is given with its conserved first and last residue. The order of the fields is J gene, D gene, V gene, CDR3 protein. A D gene is named only where the DNA matches it firmly.

TRBJ2-7	TRBD2	TRBV5-4	CASSPPAGVGYEQYF
TRBJ1-5	TRBD1	TRBV5-8	CASSGGQGSNQPQHF
TRBJ2-2	-	TRBV24-1	CATSDWGRGNTGELFF
TRBJ2-7	-	TRBV7-2	CASSSRRSGNEQYF
TRBJ1-5	-	TRBV10-2	CASMDTLNQPQHF
TRBJ2-7	-	TRBV29-1	CSVERAYEQYF
TRBJ1-3	TRBD1	TRBV5-1	CASSRSDRGSGNTIYF
TRBJ1-1	TRBD1	TRBV28	CASVQGAEEAFF
TRBJ2-3	-	TRBV10-3	CAISEPRQVTDTQYF
TRBJ1-2	-	TRBV13	CASSSDSLNYGYTF
TRBJ2-7	TRBD1	TRBV4-1	CASSQYTGGGEQYF
TRBJ2-3	-	TRBV30	CAWSVPDSRMTQYF
TRBJ2-7	TRBD2	TRBV5-1	CASAASGTVDEQYF
TRBJ1-2	-	TRBV6-2/TRBV6-3	CASSYSRQNYGYTF
TRBJ1-1	-	TRBV25-1	CASSELPNTEAFF
TRBJ1-2	-	TRBV6-1	CASSLIGDYGYTF
TRBJ2-1	TRBD2	TRBV5-4	CASSLELAGGGSSYNEQFF
TRBJ2-2	-	TRBV6-2/TRBV6-3	CASSYSSGSETGELFF
TRBJ2-1	-	TRBV4-1	CASSPQPGEPIKGYNEQFF
TRBJ1-1	-	TRBV30	CAWSGNREAFF
TRBJ1-1	-	TRBV7-2	CASSLLRSNTEAFF
TRBJ2-7	TRBD2	TRBV6-2/TRBV6-3	CASSLRLAGHYEQYF
TRBJ2-2	-	TRBV6-6	CASRLDGDTGELFF
TRBJ1-5	-	TRBV19	CASSIEVQGGEQPQHF
TRBJ2-1	TRBD2	TRBV19	CASRIAGDYPRNEQFF
TRBJ2-1	TRBD2	TRBV5-4	CASSLSKVGGPGSHEQFF
TRBJ2-7	-	TRBV5-4	CASSLVSGAGEQYF
TRBJ1-1	TRBD1	TRBV27	CASSRTGVGTEAFF
TRBJ2-3	TRBD2	TRBV24-1	CATSTGGRGLAGAGDTQYF
TRBJ2-2	-	TRBV29-1	CSVEDARVGPGELFF
TRBJ1-2	-	TRBV27	CATRRGISNYGYTF
TRBJ1-6	-	TRBV12-5	CASGLAVSDSPLHF
TRBJ2-3	TRBD2	TRBV7-9	CASSLHRTSGTDTQYF
TRBJ1-6	-	TRBV27	CASSLEHNSPLHF
TRBJ2-2	TRBD2	TRBV5-4	CASSLSGGGPPGELFF
TRBJ1-4	-	TRBV14	CASSQLDSEGEKLFF
TRBJ2-3	TRBD1	TRBV30	CAWSLEGARDTQYF
TRBJ1-3	-	TRBV5-1	CASRKGHLEPGNTIYF
TRBJ2-7	-	TRBV7-2	CASSFESTVSSYEQYF
TRBJ1-1	TRBD1	TRBV18	CASSRDSRTEAFF
TRBJ2-5	TRBD1	TRBV29-1	CSVEGASGQGSETQYF
TRBJ1-1	TRBD1	TRBV28	CASTRWVTGGSWAFF
TRBJ1-5	-	TRBV19	CASSWSGDQPQHF
TRBJ1-1	-	TRBV7-9	CASSLGWQTEAFF
TRBJ1-6	-	TRBV5-8	CASSSGQRKFYNSPLHF
TRBJ2-1	-	TRBV25-1	CASSELRISYNEQFF
TRBJ2-1	TRBD2	TRBV4-2	CASSQTTSGRYNEQFF
TRBJ2-1	TRBD2	TRBV30	CAWTYSGNNEQFF
TRBJ2-3	-	TRBV5-1	CASSTKQGGSTQYF
TRBJ1-4	-	TRBV5-1	CASSTDSLEKLFF
TRBJ2-5	-	TRBV5-1	CASSFRQDEETQYF
TRBJ2-5	TRBD1	TRBV2	CASKTGGVQETQYF
TRBJ2-2	-	TRBV24-1	CATSDGGFPLPGELFF
TRBJ2-2	-	TRBV6-5	CASSYFPRRTGELFF
TRBJ2-2	-	TRBV19	CASSIAGDTGELFF
TRBJ2-2	-	TRBV19	CASSSGQGLTGELFF
TRBJ2-7	TRBD2	TRBV27	CASWERGSSYEQYF
TRBJ1-6	-	TRBV18	CASSQKEDSPLHF
TRBJ2-2	-	TRBV4-2	CASSQLSGAHRGTGELFF